This T cell receptor beta chain was sequenced for a study of molecular identifiers for immune sequencing clone quantification. Sorted naive CD8 T cells were those defined as CD8+CD4-CCR7+CD45RA+. The CDR3 spans 16 residues. V was pared by 0 bases and J by 4 bases, with 13 bases between. Germline CDR1 and CDR2: LGHNA and YSLEER. Study findings and constraints: Clones above 20 RNA copies contained over 97% of effector molecules and under 1% of naive molecules.

TCRdb fed the PCR reads into MiXCR, producing one record per CDR3 protein. The sample shows about 640,000 distinct CDR3 sequences, just under 20% of them seen only once. This clonotype has just a few counts. The antigen is undetermined. Sequencing input: naive CD8+ T cells from blood, with Jurkat cell RNA spiked in. The subset here: FACS-sorted CD8+CD4-CCR7+CD45RA+ naive T cells. This rearrangement joins TRBV4-3 to TRBJ2-1; possible D gene TRBD1, 6 bases. The TCR originated in a human donor in good health. Some libraries in this study had Jurkat cell RNA spiked in. The CDR3 is CASSQDPAGVYNEQFF. The CDR3, as DNA: TGCGCCAGCAGCCAAGATCCAGCAGGGGTGTACAATGAGCAGTTCTTC.